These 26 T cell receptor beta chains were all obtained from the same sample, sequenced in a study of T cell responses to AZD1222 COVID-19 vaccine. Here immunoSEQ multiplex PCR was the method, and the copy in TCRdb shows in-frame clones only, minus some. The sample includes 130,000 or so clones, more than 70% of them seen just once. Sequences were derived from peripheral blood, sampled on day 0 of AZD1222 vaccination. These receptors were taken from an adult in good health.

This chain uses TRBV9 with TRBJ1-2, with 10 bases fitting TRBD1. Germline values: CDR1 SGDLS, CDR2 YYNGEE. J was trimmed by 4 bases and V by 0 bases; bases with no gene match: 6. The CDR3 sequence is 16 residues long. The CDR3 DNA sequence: TGTGCCAGCAGCGTAGGGTCGGGACAGGGGCTCTATGGCTACACCTTC. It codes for CASSVGSGQGLYGYTF. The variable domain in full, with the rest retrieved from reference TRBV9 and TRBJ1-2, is DSGVTQTPKHLITATGQRVTLRCSPRSGDLSVYWYQQSLDQGLQFLIQYYNGEERAKGNILERFSAQQFPDLHSELNLSSLELGDSALYFCASSVGSGQGLYGYTFGSGTRLTVV.

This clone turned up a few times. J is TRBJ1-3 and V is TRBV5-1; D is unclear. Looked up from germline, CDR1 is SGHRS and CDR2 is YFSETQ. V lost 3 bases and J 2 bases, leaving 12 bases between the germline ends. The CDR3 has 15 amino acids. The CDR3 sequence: CASSWADHPGNTIYF. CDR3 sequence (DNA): TGCGCCAGCAGCTGGGCAGATCACCCTGGAAACACCATATATTTT.

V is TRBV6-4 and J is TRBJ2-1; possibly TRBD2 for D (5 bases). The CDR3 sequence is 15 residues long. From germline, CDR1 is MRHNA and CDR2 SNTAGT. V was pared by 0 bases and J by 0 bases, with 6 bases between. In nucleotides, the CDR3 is TGTGCCAGCAGTGACTCTGCGGGCTCCTACAATGAGCAGTTCTTC. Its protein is CASSDSAGSYNEQFF.

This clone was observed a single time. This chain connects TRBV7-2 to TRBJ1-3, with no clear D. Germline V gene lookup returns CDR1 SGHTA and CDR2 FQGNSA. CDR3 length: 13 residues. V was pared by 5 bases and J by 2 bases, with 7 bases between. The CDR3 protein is CASSLGPGNTIYF. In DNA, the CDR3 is TGTGCCAGCAGCCTCGGTCCTGGAAACACCATATATTTT.

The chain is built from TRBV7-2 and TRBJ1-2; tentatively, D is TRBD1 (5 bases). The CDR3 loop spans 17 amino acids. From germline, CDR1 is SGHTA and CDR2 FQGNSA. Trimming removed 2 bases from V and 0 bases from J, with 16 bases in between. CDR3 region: CASSLSSGSGPNYGYTF. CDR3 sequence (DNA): TGTGCCAGCAGCTTAAGTTCAGGGTCAGGACCTAACTATGGCTACACCTTC.

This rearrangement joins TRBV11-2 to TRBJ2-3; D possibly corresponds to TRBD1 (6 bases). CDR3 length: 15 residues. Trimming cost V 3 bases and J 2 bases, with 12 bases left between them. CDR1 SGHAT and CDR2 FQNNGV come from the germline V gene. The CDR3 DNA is TGTGCCAGCAGCTTTGGAAAGGGACACACAGATACGCAGTATTTT. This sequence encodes CASSFGKGHTDTQYF.

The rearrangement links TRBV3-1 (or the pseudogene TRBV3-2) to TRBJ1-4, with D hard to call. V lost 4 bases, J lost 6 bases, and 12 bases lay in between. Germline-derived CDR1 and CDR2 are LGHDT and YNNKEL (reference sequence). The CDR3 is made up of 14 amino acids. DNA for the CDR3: TGTGCCAGCAGCCTCGCAGTCGGAGATGAAAAACTGTTTTTT. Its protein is CASSLAVGDEKLFF.

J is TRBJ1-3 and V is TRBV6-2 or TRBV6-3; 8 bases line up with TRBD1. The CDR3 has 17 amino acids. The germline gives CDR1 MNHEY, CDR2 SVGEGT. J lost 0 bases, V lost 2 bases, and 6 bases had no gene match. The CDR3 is CASSYQQGDFSGNTIYF. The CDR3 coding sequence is TGTGCCAGCAGTTACCAACAGGGGGACTTCTCTGGAAACACCATATATTTT.

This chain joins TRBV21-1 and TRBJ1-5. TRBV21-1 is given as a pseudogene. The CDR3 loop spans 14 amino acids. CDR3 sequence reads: CASRVGDSNQPQHF. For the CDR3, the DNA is TGTGCCAGCAGGGTGGGAGATAGCAATCAGCCCCAGCATTTT.

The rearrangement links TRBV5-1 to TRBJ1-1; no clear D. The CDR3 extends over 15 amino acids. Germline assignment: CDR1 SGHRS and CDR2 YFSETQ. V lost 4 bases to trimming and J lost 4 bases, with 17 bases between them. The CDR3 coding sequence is TGCGCCAGCAGCCCTGTCCCTTTTCGAGGCACTGAAGCTTTCTTT. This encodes CASSPVPFRGTEAFF.

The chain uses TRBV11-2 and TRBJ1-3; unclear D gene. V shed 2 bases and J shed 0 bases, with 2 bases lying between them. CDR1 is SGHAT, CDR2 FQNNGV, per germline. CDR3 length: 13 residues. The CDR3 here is CASSLNSGNTIYF. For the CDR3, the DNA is TGTGCCAGCAGCTTAAACTCTGGAAACACCATATATTTT.

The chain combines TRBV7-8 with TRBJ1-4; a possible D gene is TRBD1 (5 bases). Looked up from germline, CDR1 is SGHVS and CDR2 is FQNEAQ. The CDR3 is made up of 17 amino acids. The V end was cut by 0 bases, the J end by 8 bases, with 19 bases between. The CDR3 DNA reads TGTGCCAGCAGCTTAGCCCTCTACCTGAGGGGTGGGGAAAAACTGTTTTTT. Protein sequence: CASSLALYLRGGEKLFF.

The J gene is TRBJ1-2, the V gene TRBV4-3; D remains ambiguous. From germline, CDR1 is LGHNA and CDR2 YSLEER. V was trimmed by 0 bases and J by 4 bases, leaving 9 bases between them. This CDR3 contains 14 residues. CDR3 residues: CASSQDAAGYGYTF. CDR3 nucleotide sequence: TGCGCCAGCAGCCAAGATGCAGCAGGCTATGGCTACACCTTC.

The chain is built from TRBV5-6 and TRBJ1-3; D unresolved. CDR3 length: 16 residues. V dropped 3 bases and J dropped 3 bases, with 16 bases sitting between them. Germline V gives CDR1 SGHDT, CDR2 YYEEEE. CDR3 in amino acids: CASSSTPLEVGNTIYF. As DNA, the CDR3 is TGTGCCAGCAGCTCTACCCCCCTGGAGGTTGGAAACACCATATATTTT.

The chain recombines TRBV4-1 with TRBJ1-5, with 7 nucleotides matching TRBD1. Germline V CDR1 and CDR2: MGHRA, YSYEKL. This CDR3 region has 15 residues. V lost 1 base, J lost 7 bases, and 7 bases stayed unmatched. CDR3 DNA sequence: TGCGCCAGCAGCCAAGCGACAGGGATTTTGCAGCCCCAGCATTTT. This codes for CASSQATGILQPQHF.

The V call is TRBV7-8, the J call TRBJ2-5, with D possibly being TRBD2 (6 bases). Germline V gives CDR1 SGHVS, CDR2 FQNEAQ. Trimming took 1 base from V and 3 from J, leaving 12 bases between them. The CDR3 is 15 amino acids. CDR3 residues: CASSLVRDLKETQYF. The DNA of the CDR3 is TGTGCCAGCAGCTTAGTGCGGGACTTGAAAGAGACCCAGTACTTC.

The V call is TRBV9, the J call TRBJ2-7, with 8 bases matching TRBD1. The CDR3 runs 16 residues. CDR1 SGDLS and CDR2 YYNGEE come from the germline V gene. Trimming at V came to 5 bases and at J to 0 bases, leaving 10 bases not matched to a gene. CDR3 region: CASSPPQGGSSYEQYF. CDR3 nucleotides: TGTGCCAGCAGTCCCCCACAGGGGGGAAGCTCCTACGAGCAGTACTTC.

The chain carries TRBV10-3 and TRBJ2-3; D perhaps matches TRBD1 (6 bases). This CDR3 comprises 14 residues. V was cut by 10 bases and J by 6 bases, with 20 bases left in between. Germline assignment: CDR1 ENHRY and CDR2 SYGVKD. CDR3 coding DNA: TGTGCCACAGCTGAGGGGGTAGTTGCCGATACGCAGTATTTT. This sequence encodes CATAEGVVADTQYF.

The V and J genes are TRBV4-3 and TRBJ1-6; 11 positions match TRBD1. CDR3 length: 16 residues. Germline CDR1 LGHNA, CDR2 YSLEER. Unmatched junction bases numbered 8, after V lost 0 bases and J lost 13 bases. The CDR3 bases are TGCGCCAGCAGCCAAGACATATTAAGGACAGGGGGCCCCCTCCACTTT. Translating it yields CASSQDILRTGGPLHF.

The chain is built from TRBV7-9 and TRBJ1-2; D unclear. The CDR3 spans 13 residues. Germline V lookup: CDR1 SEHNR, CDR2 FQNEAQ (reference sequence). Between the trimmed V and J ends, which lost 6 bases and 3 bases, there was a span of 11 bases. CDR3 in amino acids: CASSSQTHYGYTF. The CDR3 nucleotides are TGTGCCAGCAGTTCGCAGACCCACTATGGCTACACCTTC.

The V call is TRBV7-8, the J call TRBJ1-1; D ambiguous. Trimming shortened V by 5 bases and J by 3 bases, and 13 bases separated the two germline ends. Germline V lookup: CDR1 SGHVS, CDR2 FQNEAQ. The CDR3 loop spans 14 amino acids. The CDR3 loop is CASSVVAGDTEAFF. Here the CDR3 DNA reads TGTGCCAGCAGCGTGGTGGCAGGCGACACTGAAGCTTTCTTT. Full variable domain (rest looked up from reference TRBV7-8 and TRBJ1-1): GAGVSQSPRYKVAKRGQDVALRCDPISGHVSLFWYQQALGQGPEFLTYFQNEAQLDKSGLPSDRFFAERPEGSVSTLKIQRTQQEDSAVYLCASSVVAGDTEAFFGQGTRLTVV.

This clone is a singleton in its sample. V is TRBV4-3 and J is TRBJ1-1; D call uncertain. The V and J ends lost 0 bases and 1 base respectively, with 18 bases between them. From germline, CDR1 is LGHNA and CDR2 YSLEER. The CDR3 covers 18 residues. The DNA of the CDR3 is TGCGCCAGCAGCCAAGAAAGGTTATCTGAGAGATCGAACACTGAAGCTTTCTTT. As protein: CASSQERLSERSNTEAFF.

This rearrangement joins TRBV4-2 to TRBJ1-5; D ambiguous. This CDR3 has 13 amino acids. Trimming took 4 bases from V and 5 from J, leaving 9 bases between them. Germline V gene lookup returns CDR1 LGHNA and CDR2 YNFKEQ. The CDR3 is CASSLRRDQPQHF. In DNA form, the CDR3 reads TGTGCCAGCAGCCTACGTCGGGATCAGCCCCAGCATTTT.

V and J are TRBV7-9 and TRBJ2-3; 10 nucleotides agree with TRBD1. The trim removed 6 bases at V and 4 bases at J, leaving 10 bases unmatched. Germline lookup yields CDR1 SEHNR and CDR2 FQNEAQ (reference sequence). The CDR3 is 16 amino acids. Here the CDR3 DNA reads TGTGCCAGCAGTCGCGGAGACAGGGGGCTAGCAGATACGCAGTATTTT. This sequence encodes CASSRGDRGLADTQYF.

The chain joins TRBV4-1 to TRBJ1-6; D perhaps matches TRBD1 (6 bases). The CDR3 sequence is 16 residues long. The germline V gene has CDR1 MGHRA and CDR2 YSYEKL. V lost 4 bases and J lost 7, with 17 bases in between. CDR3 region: CASSPLTGTRNSPLHF. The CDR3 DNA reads TGCGCCAGCAGCCCCCTCACCGGGACAAGGAATTCACCCCTCCACTTT.

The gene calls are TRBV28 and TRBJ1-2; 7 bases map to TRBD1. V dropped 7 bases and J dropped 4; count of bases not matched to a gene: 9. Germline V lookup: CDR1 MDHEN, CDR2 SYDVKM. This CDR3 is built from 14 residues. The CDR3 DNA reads TGTGCCAGCACCCCGACAGGGACTACCTATGGCTACACCTTC. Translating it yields CASTPTGTTYGYTF.